Below are 17 T cell receptor beta chains sequenced from a single sample in a study of blood T cell repertoires in COVID-19. The table came from immunoSEQ multiplex PCR; TCRdb's copy has only in-frame clones and leaves some out. The table includes about 190,000 clones, roughly 80% detected once. Input material: peripheral blood. The receptors were gathered from a man aged 60-69 years with acute or convalescent COVID-19.

A few counts support this clone. V and J are TRBV30 and TRBJ1-1; D is ambiguous. The CDR3 contains 11 residues. The ends were cut back, 2 bases at V and 7 bases at J, with 8 bases in the middle. CDR1 and CDR2 from the germline V gene are GTSNPN and SVGIG (reference sequence). The chain's CDR3 is CAWSRSREAFF. CDR3 coding DNA: TGTGCCTGGAGTCGGAGTCGTGAAGCTTTCTTT.

The chain links TRBV5-1 to TRBJ1-3, with a tentative D call TRBD1 (6 bases). V dropped 4 bases and J dropped 2 bases, with 13 bases sitting between them. This CDR3 contains 15 residues. The germline V gene has CDR1 SGHRS and CDR2 YFSETQ. In nucleotides, the CDR3 is TGCGCCAGCAGCCTCGCAGGGGACGCTGGAAACACCATATATTTT. It codes for CASSLAGDAGNTIYF. Based on the CDR3 plus reference TRBV5-1 and TRBJ1-3, the full variable domain is KAGVTQTPRYLIKTRGQQVTLSCSPISGHRSVSWYQQTPGQGLQFLFEYFSETQRNKGNFPGRFSGRQFSNSRSEMNVSTLELGDSALYLCASSLAGDAGNTIYFGEGSWLTVV.

This clone was counted once. This chain joins TRBV5-1 and TRBJ2-1; TRBD2 matches 8 bases. This CDR3 spans 18 amino acids. V dropped 6 bases and J dropped 2; count of bases not matched to a gene: 16. Germline V gene lookup returns CDR1 SGHRS and CDR2 YFSETQ. In DNA form, the CDR3 reads TGCGCCAGCATGCAGACCGGAGCGGGAGTAGGAACCTACAATGAGCAGTTCTTC. Amino acid sequence: CASMQTGAGVGTYNEQFF.

In its sample, this clone was seen a few times. V is TRBV19 and J is TRBJ2-7, with 11 bases identical to TRBD1. V lost 11 bases to trimming and J lost 7 bases; unmatched junction nucleotides: 16. This CDR3 is built from 15 residues. Germline values: CDR1 LNHDA, CDR2 SQIVND (reference sequence). Here the CDR3 reads CASSTPGQGAGEQYF. The CDR3 nucleotides are TGTGCCTCCTCGACCCCAGGACAGGGGGCTGGGGAGCAGTACTTC.

V is TRBV4-3 and J is TRBJ1-5, with 7 bases fitting TRBD1. V shed 3 bases, J shed 7 bases, and the junction held 9 bases outside the gene matches. This CDR3 comprises 15 residues. Germline V lookup: CDR1 LGHNA, CDR2 YSLEER. The chain's CDR3 is CASSQETGLGQPQHF. CDR3 DNA sequence: TGCGCCAGCAGCCAGGAGACAGGGTTAGGCCAGCCCCAGCATTTT.

This chain uses TRBV2 with TRBJ1-5; 9 bases fit TRBD1. CDR1 is SNHLY, CDR2 FYNNEI, per germline. J was trimmed by 5 bases and V by 4 bases; bases with no gene match: 3. CDR3 length: 14 residues. The CDR3 reads CASSGQGVDQPQHF. CDR3 DNA sequence: TGTGCCAGCAGTGGACAGGGGGTCGATCAGCCCCAGCATTTT.

The V gene is TRBV4-3, the J gene TRBJ2-1, with 7 bases that match TRBD2. The junction had 5 bases not matched to a gene; V was cut back by 0 bases and J by 3 bases. The CDR3 consists of 16 residues. CDR1 and CDR2 (germline): LGHNA, YSLEER. CDR3 protein: CASSQELGGGYNEQFF. DNA of the CDR3: TGCGCCAGCAGCCAAGAGCTGGGGGGGGGCTACAATGAGCAGTTCTTC.

This chain links TRBV18 with TRBJ1-4, with TRBD1 matching over 7 bases. The CDR3 covers 14 residues. Germline V gene data show CDR1 as KGHSH and CDR2 as LQKENI. Unmatched junction bases numbered 6, after V lost 3 bases and J lost 8 bases. The CDR3 is CASSPERQGEKLFF. The CDR3 DNA reads as TGTGCCAGCTCACCGGAAAGACAGGGCGAAAAACTGTTTTTT.

This clone was counted a few times. The chain joins TRBV10-3 to TRBJ1-2; maybe TRBD1 (5 bases). The CDR3 consists of 11 residues. Deletions cut 8 bases from V and 2 bases from J, with 6 bases between. In germline, CDR1 is ENHRY, CDR2 SYGVKD. The CDR3 protein is CAIRQNYGYTF. The CDR3 region has the DNA TGTGCCATCCGACAGAACTATGGCTACACCTTC.

The J gene is TRBJ2-5, the V gene TRBV12-3 or TRBV12-4; possible D gene TRBD2, 6 bases. The CDR3 is 13 residues long. Trimming pared 1 base from V and 6 bases from J, leaving 9 bases between. The chain's CDR3 is CASSLGAGKTQYF. In DNA form, the CDR3 reads TGTGCCAGCAGTTTAGGGGCGGGAAAGACCCAGTACTTC.

The genes are TRBV7-2 and TRBJ1-1; D not certain. V shed 0 bases and J shed 4 bases, with 21 bases lying between them. The length of the CDR3 is 18 residues. CDR1 is SGHTA, CDR2 FQGNSA, per germline. The CDR3 coding sequence is TGTGCCAGCAGCTTAGCTGGGTCAAGGAGTCTGTTTGGCACTGAAGCTTTCTTT. It yields the protein CASSLAGSRSLFGTEAFF. The whole variable domain, remainder taken from reference TRBV7-2 and TRBJ1-1, is GAGVSQSPSNKVTEKGKDVELRCDPISGHTALYWYRQSLGQGLEFLIYFQGNSAPDKSGLPSDRFSAERTGGSVSTLTIQRTQQEDSAVYLCASSLAGSRSLFGTEAFFGQGTRLTVV.

The chain has TRBV11-3 and TRBJ2-2; 10 bases map to TRBD2. V was pared by 1 base and J by 6 bases, with 2 bases of the junction left unmatched. This CDR3 is built from 15 residues. Germline CDR1 reads SGHNT; CDR2 reads YENEEA. As DNA, the CDR3 is TGTGCCAGCAGCTTAGGGCTAGCGGGAGCCGGGGAGCTGTTTTTT. It encodes CASSLGLAGAGELFF.

This clone was seen only once. The gene calls are TRBV7-2 and TRBJ2-3, with D possibly TRBD2 on 6 matching bases. The CDR3 is made up of 16 amino acids. The V gene lost 3 bases and the J gene lost 7 bases, with 20 bases spanning the gap. Germline loops: CDR1 SGHTA, CDR2 FQGNSA. Here the CDR3 DNA reads TGTGCCAGCAGCTTGGGAATCCGGGACTCCCCATATACGCAGTATTTT. Translating it yields CASSLGIRDSPYTQYF.

The J gene is TRBJ1-5, the V gene TRBV19; D call uncertain. The germline CDR1 and CDR2 sequences are LNHDA and SQIVND (reference sequence). Trimming took 3 bases from V and 1 from J, leaving 4 bases between them. The CDR3 contains 13 residues. The CDR3 is CASSIKSNQPQHF. The CDR3 DNA reads as TGTGCCAGTAGTATTAAAAGCAATCAGCCCCAGCATTTT.

The J gene is TRBJ2-7, the V gene TRBV11-2; a weak D match, TRBD2 (5 bases). The V gene's germline CDR1 is SGHAT and CDR2 FQNNGV. The V and J ends lost 4 bases and 6 bases respectively, with 19 bases between them. The CDR3 runs 15 residues. The CDR3 DNA follows: TGTGCCAGCAGCTCCCCTGGGAGCGGAGTCCCCGAGCAGTACTTC. This sequence encodes CASSSPGSGVPEQYF.

A single count supports this clone. V and J are TRBV7-2 and TRBJ2-1; D unclear. The CDR3 has 15 residues. CDR1 and CDR2 (germline): SGHTA, FQGNSA. With 4 bases removed from V and 8 bases from J, the gap between germline ends came to 18 bases. This CDR3 is CASSSLTRSLHEQFF. CDR3 DNA: TGTGCCAGCAGCTCACTGACTCGATCTCTCCATGAGCAGTTCTTC.

This clone came up once. V is TRBV6-4 and J is TRBJ2-1; 8 bases agree with TRBD2. The V gene's germline CDR1 is MRHNA and CDR2 SNTAGT. J gave up 7 bases and V 3 bases, and 8 bases lay outside the gene matches. The CDR3 is made up of 15 amino acids. Here the CDR3 reads CASSEAAGEGNEQFF. For the CDR3, the DNA is TGTGCCAGCAGTGAAGCAGCGGGAGAGGGGAATGAGCAGTTCTTC.